The 30 T cell receptor beta chains listed next were all sequenced from one sample in a study of blood T cell repertoires in COVID-19. Libraries were prepared by immunoSEQ multiplex PCR; TCRdb keeps only in-frame clonotypes and omits some of them. Seen here are some 670,000 clones, about 87% observed once, and the top ten hold roughly 0.25%. Sequenced: peripheral blood. These receptors all stem from a woman aged 18-29 years with acute or convalescent COVID-19.

This chain joins TRBV11-2 and TRBJ2-5; TRBD2 agrees at 8 bases. CDR3 size: 15 residues. Germline lookup yields CDR1 SGHAT and CDR2 FQNNGV. The V segment lost 3 bases and the J segment 1 base; nucleotides outside the gene matches: 4. CDR3 sequence reads: CASSFELAGQETQYF. In nucleotides, the CDR3 is TGTGCCAGCAGCTTCGAGCTAGCGGGCCAAGAGACCCAGTACTTC.

A remark on this clone: This sample includes further DNA sequences coding for the same CDR3. The chain is built from TRBV7-2 and TRBJ2-7; no clear D gene. There are 12 residues in the CDR3. Deletions cut 5 bases from V and 3 bases from J, with 8 bases between. CDR1 and CDR2 (germline): SGHTA, FQGNSA. The CDR3 DNA follows: TGTGCCAGCAGCCCCCGAGGCTACGAGCAGTACTTC. Amino acid sequence: CASSPRGYEQYF.

V gene TRBV5-6 combines with J gene TRBJ1-2, with D perhaps matching TRBD1 (5 bases). Germline-derived CDR1 and CDR2 are SGHDT and YYEEEE. This CDR3 is 16 amino acids long. The V gene lost 1 base and the J gene lost 5 bases, with 18 bases spanning the gap. The CDR3 sequence: CASSLILREVSYGYTF. The DNA of the CDR3 is TGTGCCAGCAGCTTGATTCTCAGGGAGGTATCGTATGGCTACACCTTC.

The V gene is TRBV7-4, the J gene TRBJ1-5; D ambiguous. This CDR3 has 15 amino acids. V lost 2 bases, J lost 7 bases, and 15 bases lay in between. The germline CDR1 and CDR2 sequences are SGHVT and SQSDAQ. The CDR3 DNA reads TGTGCCAGCAGCTTAATTGTCGAGGGTCCCCAGCCCCAGCATTTT. Amino acids: CASSLIVEGPQPQHF.

V and J are TRBV5-1 and TRBJ2-1, with TRBD2 matching 7 bases. This CDR3 is 15 amino acids long. The V gene end was trimmed by 1 base and the J gene end by 2 bases; junction bases not matched to a gene: 3. Germline V gene sequence: CDR1 SGHRS, CDR2 YFSETQ. The CDR3 sequence: CASSLRAGTYNEQFF. Here the CDR3 DNA reads TGCGCCAGCAGCTTGAGAGCGGGGACCTACAATGAGCAGTTCTTC.

V is TRBV6-5 and J is TRBJ1-3; the D gene is possibly TRBD1 (5 bases). The CDR3 is 16 residues long. Per germline, CDR1 MNHEY and CDR2 SVGAGI. The V gene lost 4 bases and the J gene lost 1 base, with 14 bases spanning the gap. The CDR3 here is CASSSLRVSSGNTIYF. CDR3 nucleotides: TGTGCCAGCAGTTCCCTCAGGGTTTCGTCTGGAAACACCATATATTTT.

The chain combines TRBV27 with TRBJ1-1; 7 positions match TRBD1. CDR3 length equals 15 residues. Germline lookup yields CDR1 MNHEY and CDR2 SMNVEV (reference sequence). Trimming took 0 bases from V and 0 from J; bases not matched to a gene: 1. The CDR3 DNA follows: TGTGCCAGCAGTTTATCGGGACAGCTGAACACTGAAGCTTTCTTT. Translating it yields CASSLSGQLNTEAFF.

This chain joins TRBV27 and TRBJ1-6, with D possibly TRBD1 on 6 matching bases. Germline V lookup: CDR1 MNHEY, CDR2 SMNVEV (reference sequence). Trimming stripped 6 bases from V and 10 bases from J, with 25 bases between. The CDR3 totals 17 residues. The CDR3 coding sequence is TGTGCCAGCAGGATAACTGGATGGACAGACAGGATATCACCCCTCCACTTT. It specifies CASRITGWTDRISPLHF.

The chain recombines TRBV28 with TRBJ2-7, with 11 bases that match TRBD2. V gave up 5 bases and J gave up 7 bases; unmatched junction bases: 10. This CDR3 region has 15 residues. The germline CDR1 and CDR2 sequences are MDHEN and SYDVKM. CDR3 nucleotides: TGTGCCAGCAGTCCCATAGCGGGGGGGCCGCGGGAGCAGTACTTC. It codes for CASSPIAGGPREQYF.

The chain recombines TRBV5-5 with TRBJ1-1; TRBD1 aligns across 10 bases. This CDR3 spans 15 amino acids. Germline V gene data show CDR1 as SGHKS and CDR2 as YYEKEE (reference sequence). Losses at the gene ends were 4 bases for V and 3 bases for J; bases not matched to a gene: 6. CDR3 sequence (DNA): TGTGCCAGCAGCCTCGAGACAGGGGGCCACACTGAAGCTTTCTTT. Its translation: CASSLETGGHTEAFF.

The table lists this clone with a count of one. The V and J genes are TRBV18 and TRBJ1-2; 7 positions agree with TRBD1. The CDR3 covers 16 residues. V was pared by 3 bases and J by 4 bases, with 11 bases of the junction left unmatched. Per the germline V gene, CDR1 is KGHSH and CDR2 is LQKENI. The CDR3 region has the DNA TGTGCCAGCTCACCGCCTACAGGGGCCTATCCCTATGGCTACACCTTC. Protein product: CASSPPTGAYPYGYTF.

The chain couples TRBV6-6 to TRBJ1-3, with D possibly TRBD1 on 6 matching bases. This CDR3 has 19 residues. V lost 6 bases and J lost 0, with 24 bases in between. Germline-derived CDR1 and CDR2 are MNHNY and SVGAGI (reference sequence). The CDR3 nucleotides read TGTGCCAGCAGCTACCGGAACAGGGTAATGTGGCTCTCTGGAAACACCATATATTTT. Its translation is CASSYRNRVMWLSGNTIYF.

The chain joins TRBV3-1 (or the pseudogene TRBV3-2) to TRBJ1-3, with 7 bases that match TRBD1. CDR3 length equals 15 residues. Germline loops: CDR1 LGHDT, CDR2 YNNKEL (reference sequence). The V and J ends lost 3 bases and 4 bases, in that order; junction bases with no gene match: 6. The CDR3 loop is CASSQPKGAGNTIYF. CDR3 coding DNA: TGTGCCAGCAGCCAGCCCAAGGGGGCCGGAAACACCATATATTTT.

This chain links TRBV30 with TRBJ1-2; possibly TRBD1 for D (5 bases). Germline V lookup: CDR1 GTSNPN, CDR2 SVGIG (reference sequence). There are 10 residues in the CDR3. V was clipped by 5 bases and J by 8 bases, with 9 bases between them. The CDR3 sequence is CAWVNRGYTF. The CDR3 region has the DNA TGTGCCTGGGTAAACAGGGGCTACACCTTC.

V gene TRBV6-4 combines with J gene TRBJ1-2; 7 bases are a match to TRBD1. The length of the CDR3 is 14 residues. V dropped 3 bases and J dropped 4; count of bases not matched to a gene: 5. Germline CDR1 and CDR2: MRHNA and SNTAGT. The CDR3 reads CASSEGGGPYGYTF. CDR3 DNA: TGTGCCAGCAGTGAAGGAGGGGGCCCCTATGGCTACACCTTC.

This sequence joins TRBV30 and TRBJ2-7, with D maybe TRBD1 (6 bases). CDR1 and CDR2 from the germline V gene are GTSNPN and SVGIG (reference sequence). This CDR3 has 13 amino acids. V was pared by 0 bases and J by 2 bases, with 8 bases between. The CDR3: CAWSVGQPYEQYF. The CDR3, as DNA: TGTGCCTGGAGTGTAGGACAGCCCTACGAGCAGTACTTC. The variable domain in full, with the rest retrieved from reference TRBV30 and TRBJ2-7, is SQTIHQWPATLVQPVGSPLSLECTVEGTSNPNLYWYRQAAGRGLQLLFYSVGIGQISSEVPQNLSASRPQDRQFILSSKKLLLSDSGFYLCAWSVGQPYEQYFGPGTRLTVT.

The chain employs TRBV6-5 and TRBJ1-2, with D tentatively TRBD1 (5 bases). The germline gives CDR1 MNHEY, CDR2 SVGAGI. The CDR3 loop spans 12 amino acids. The V end lost 4 bases, the J end lost 7 bases, and 10 bases lay between the germline ends. CDR3 sequence: CASSWEGLGYTF. CDR3 nucleotide sequence: TGTGCCAGCAGTTGGGAGGGGCTTGGCTACACCTTC.

The chain carries TRBV5-5 and TRBJ1-2; D is perhaps TRBD1 (6 bases). The CDR3 has 14 amino acids. The V end was cut by 4 bases, the J end by 4 bases, with 14 bases between. CDR1 is SGHKS and CDR2 is YYEKEE in the germline V gene (reference sequence). CDR3 bases: TGTGCCAGCAGCATAACCCCAGGGGTCTATGGCTACACCTTC. Translating gives CASSITPGVYGYTF.

CDR3 nucleotides: TGTGCCAGCAGTTCAGGGGGGACATACCGATACACCTTC. Translated: CASSSGGTYRYTF. The chain uses TRBV6-5 and TRBJ1-2; 7 nucleotides line up with TRBD1. The CDR3 is made up of 13 amino acids. Germline V gene lookup returns CDR1 MNHEY and CDR2 SVGAGI. The J segment lost 11 bases and the V segment lost 4 bases, leaving 10 bases of the junction unmatched.

This clone was seen a handful of times. V gene TRBV2 combines with J gene TRBJ1-5; possible D gene TRBD1, 6 bases. Trimming stripped 0 bases from V and 5 bases from J, with 14 bases between. Germline V CDR1 and CDR2: SNHLY, FYNNEI. The CDR3 has 16 amino acids. CDR3 sequence reads: CASSEALLRGHQPQHF. CDR3 bases: TGTGCCAGCAGTGAAGCGCTTCTCAGGGGCCATCAGCCCCAGCATTTT. The full variable domain, rest sourced from reference TRBV2 and TRBJ1-5, is EPEVTQTPSHQVTQMGQEVILRCVPISNHLYFYWYRQILGQKVEFLVSFYNNEISEKSEIFDDQFSVERPDGSNFTLKIRSTKLEDSAMYFCASSEALLRGHQPQHFGDGTRLSIL.

The chain combines TRBV19 with TRBJ1-1, with no clear D. This CDR3 is built from 17 residues. Germline V CDR1 and CDR2: LNHDA, SQIVND (reference sequence). Trimming cost V 7 bases and J 0 bases, with 21 bases left between them. CDR3 nucleotides: TGTGCCAGTAACACCATCACGGGAATTCTCCTGAACACTGAAGCTTTCTTT. Protein product: CASNTITGILLNTEAFF.

The gene calls are TRBV23-1 and TRBJ2-7; 7 nucleotides match TRBD1. TRBV23-1 is an ORF for which the function is uncertain. J lost 1 base, V lost 0 bases, and 18 bases had no gene match. This CDR3 has 20 amino acids. The CDR3 here is CASSQSINRGIPLKSYEQYF. The CDR3 bases are TGCGCCAGCAGTCAATCGATCAACAGGGGTATCCCCCTAAAGTCCTACGAGCAGTACTTC.

The gene calls are TRBV28 and TRBJ1-2; D might be TRBD1 (5 bases). V was shortened by 3 bases and J by 7 bases, with 15 bases between the two germline ends. Germline CDR1 and CDR2: MDHEN and SYDVKM. The CDR3 extends over 14 amino acids. The CDR3 coding sequence is TGTGCCAGCAGTTTGGGCATAGGGGAGGGTGGCTACACCTTC. Encoded protein: CASSLGIGEGGYTF.

The rearrangement joins TRBV14 to TRBJ1-2; D perhaps matches TRBD1 (5 bases). CDR3 size: 16 residues. Germline CDR1 reads SGHDN; CDR2 reads FVKESK. V dropped 0 bases and J dropped 4 bases, with 15 bases sitting between them. CDR3 bases: TGTGCCAGCAGCCAAGAGAAGGGACTGATGGGCTATGGCTACACCTTC. As protein: CASSQEKGLMGYGYTF.

The chain is built from TRBV6-5 and TRBJ1-2, with 7 bases aligning to TRBD1. The V gene's germline CDR1 is MNHEY and CDR2 SVGAGI. V gave up 8 bases and J gave up 5 bases; unmatched junction bases: 8. CDR3 length equals 13 residues. The CDR3 sequence: CASLADRVYGYTF. The CDR3 DNA reads TGTGCCAGCCTTGCTGACAGGGTGTATGGCTACACCTTC.

This chain joins TRBV7-9 and TRBJ1-4; D is undetermined. Germline lookup yields CDR1 SEHNR and CDR2 FQNEAQ (reference sequence). With 4 bases removed from V and 3 bases from J, the gap between germline ends came to 6 bases. The CDR3 spans 13 residues. CDR3 bases: TGTGCCAGCAGCTCCCGGGCTAATGAAAAACTGTTTTTT. It codes for CASSSRANEKLFF.

The genes are TRBV11-2 and TRBJ2-1; D is uncertain. This CDR3 has 12 amino acids. Germline CDR1 and CDR2: SGHAT and FQNNGV. Between the trimmed V and J ends, which lost 4 bases and 6 bases, there was a span of 7 bases. The CDR3 bases are TGTGCCAGCAGCTCGACATCCAATGAGCAGTTCTTC. Translation gives CASSSTSNEQFF.

The V and J genes are TRBV5-1 and TRBJ1-4; 9 bases are a match to TRBD1. The CDR3 totals 15 residues. The J segment lost 8 bases and the V segment lost 3 bases, leaving 8 bases of the junction unmatched. CDR1 is SGHRS, CDR2 YFSETQ, per germline. The CDR3 DNA is TGCGCCAGCAGCTCACCGGGACAGGGTTTAGAAAAACTGTTTTTT. Its protein is CASSSPGQGLEKLFF. The full variable domain, with the rest looked up from reference TRBV5-1 and TRBJ1-4, is KAGVTQTPRYLIKTRGQQVTLSCSPISGHRSVSWYQQTPGQGLQFLFEYFSETQRNKGNFPGRFSGRQFSNSRSEMNVSTLELGDSALYLCASSSPGQGLEKLFFGSGTQLSVL.

The chain combines TRBV6-6 with TRBJ1-2; 7 bases fit TRBD1. CDR3 length: 15 amino acids. In germline, CDR1 is MNHNY, CDR2 SVGAGI (reference sequence). The J segment lost 3 bases and the V segment lost 5 bases, leaving 9 bases of the junction unmatched. CDR3 coding DNA: TGTGCCAGCAGTCCTCACGACAGGGCGCACTATGGCTACACCTTC. Translating it yields CASSPHDRAHYGYTF.

The V gene is TRBV3-1 (or the pseudogene TRBV3-2), the J gene TRBJ1-2, with a possible D match to TRBD1 (5 bases). The CDR3 is 14 residues long. The germline V and J ends were trimmed by 2 bases and 4 bases, with 11 bases remaining between them. Germline values: CDR1 LGHDT, CDR2 YNNKEL (reference sequence). CDR3 nucleotides: TGTGCCAGCAGCCAAAAATCAGGGTTCTATGGCTACACCTTC. This codes for CASSQKSGFYGYTF.